This TCR beta chain was captured in a study of shared clonotypes between healthy human individuals. To note about this clone: Its specificity is unknown.

This CDR3 comprises 15 residues. Germline V CDR1 and CDR2: MDHEN, SYDVKM. V was clipped by 5 bases and J by 7 bases; unmatched bases: 10. General study points: Deeper or shallower sequencing was expected to change how clonotypes are shared among donors.

CD8 cells regarded as naive lacked CD45RO, were positively chosen for CCR7, and omitted terminally differentiated effector memory CD45RA+ cells. Donation came from healthy HIV-negative adults that had no recent acute infections or vaccinations. Every subset's genomic DNA went evenly onto several immunoSEQ plates. The sorted-subset replicate PCRs were given 200 ng DNA, which is some 29,000 T cell genomes. This table comes from immunoSEQ multiplex PCR, and its TCRdb copy is limited to in-frame clones, with some not included. The sample records about 2 million clones, around 96% being singletons. The chain carries TRBV28 and TRBJ1-4, with 7 bases lining up with TRBD1. Sample: naive CD8+ T cells sorted from blood. The TCR was taken from a man younger than 35 in good health. The CDR3 loop reads CASSLLTGSAEKLFF. The CDR3 DNA is TGTGCCAGCAGTCTACTGACAGGGTCGGCTGAAAAACTGTTTTTT.